This TCR beta chain was captured in a study of T-cell reconstitution after alpha-beta-depleted transplantation in children. The CDR3 totals 12 residues. Trimming left V 4 bases short and J 5 bases short, with 9 bases between. Per the germline V gene, CDR1 is SQVTM and CDR2 is ANQGSEA. Preparing the TCRbeta library involved the use of unique molecular identifiers. Each CDR3 protein is one row after TCRdb ran MiXCR on the PCR reads. The sample lists around 440,000 distinct CDR3 sequences, 10% occurring once. The receptor's source is a child younger than 10 with inherited bone marrow failure, due to receive a stem cell transplant. The chain has TRBV29-1 and TRBJ2-1; D ambiguous. The specimen was PBMCs, collected before TCRalphabeta/CD19-depleted stem cell transplant. CDR3 loop: CSVVVRNNEQFF. The CDR3 nucleotides are TGCAGCGTTGTAGTGCGTAACAATGAGCAGTTCTTC.